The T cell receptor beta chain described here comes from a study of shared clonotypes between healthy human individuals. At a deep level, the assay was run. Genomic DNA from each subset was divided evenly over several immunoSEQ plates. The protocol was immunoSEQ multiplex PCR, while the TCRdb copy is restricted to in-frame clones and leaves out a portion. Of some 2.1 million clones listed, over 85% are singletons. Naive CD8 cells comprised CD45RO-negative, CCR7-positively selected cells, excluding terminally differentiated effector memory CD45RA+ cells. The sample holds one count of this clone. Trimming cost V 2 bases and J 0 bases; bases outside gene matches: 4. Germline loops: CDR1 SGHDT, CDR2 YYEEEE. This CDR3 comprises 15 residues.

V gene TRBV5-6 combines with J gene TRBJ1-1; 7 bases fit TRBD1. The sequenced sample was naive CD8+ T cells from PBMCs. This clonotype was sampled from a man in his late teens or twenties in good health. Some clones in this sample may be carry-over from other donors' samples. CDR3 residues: CASSFGTAMNTEAFF. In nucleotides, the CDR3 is TGTGCCAGCAGCTTTGGGACAGCAATGAACACTGAAGCTTTCTTT.